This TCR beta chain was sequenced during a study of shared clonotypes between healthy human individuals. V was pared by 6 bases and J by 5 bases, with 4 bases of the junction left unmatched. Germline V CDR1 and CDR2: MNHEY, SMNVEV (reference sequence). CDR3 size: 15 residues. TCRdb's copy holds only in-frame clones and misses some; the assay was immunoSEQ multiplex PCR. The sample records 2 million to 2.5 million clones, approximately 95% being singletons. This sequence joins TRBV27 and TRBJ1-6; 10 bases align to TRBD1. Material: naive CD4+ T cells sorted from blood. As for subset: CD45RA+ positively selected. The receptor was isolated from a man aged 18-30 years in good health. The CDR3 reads CASRTGGENNSPLHF. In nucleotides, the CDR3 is TGTGCCAGCAGGACAGGGGGCGAGAATAATTCACCCCTCCACTTT.